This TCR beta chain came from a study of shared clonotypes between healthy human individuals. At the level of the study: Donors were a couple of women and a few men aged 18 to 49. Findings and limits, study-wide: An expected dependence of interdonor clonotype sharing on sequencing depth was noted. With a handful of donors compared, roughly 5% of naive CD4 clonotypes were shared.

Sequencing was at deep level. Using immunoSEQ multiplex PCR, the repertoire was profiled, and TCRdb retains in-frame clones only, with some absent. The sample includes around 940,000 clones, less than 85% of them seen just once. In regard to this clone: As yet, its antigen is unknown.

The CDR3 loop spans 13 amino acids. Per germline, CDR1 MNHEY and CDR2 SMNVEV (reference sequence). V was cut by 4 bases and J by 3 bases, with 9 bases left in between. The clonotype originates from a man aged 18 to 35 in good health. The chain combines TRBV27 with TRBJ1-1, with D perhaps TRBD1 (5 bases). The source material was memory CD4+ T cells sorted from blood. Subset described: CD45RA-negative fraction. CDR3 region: CASSSDIYTEAFF. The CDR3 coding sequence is TGTGCCAGCAGTTCGGACATATACACTGAAGCTTTCTTT.